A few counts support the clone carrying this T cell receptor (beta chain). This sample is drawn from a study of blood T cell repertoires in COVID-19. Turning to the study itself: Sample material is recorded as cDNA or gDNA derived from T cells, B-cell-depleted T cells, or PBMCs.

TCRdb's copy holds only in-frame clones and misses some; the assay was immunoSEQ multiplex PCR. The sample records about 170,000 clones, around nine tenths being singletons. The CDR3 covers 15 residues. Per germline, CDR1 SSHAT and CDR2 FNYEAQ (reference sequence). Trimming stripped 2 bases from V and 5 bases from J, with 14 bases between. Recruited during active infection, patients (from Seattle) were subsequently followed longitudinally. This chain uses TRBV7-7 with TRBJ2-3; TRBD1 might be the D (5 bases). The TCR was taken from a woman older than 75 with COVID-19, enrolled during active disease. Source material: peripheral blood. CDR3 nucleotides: TGTGCCAGCAGCTTAAGCGCAGGGCCCGTAGATACGCAGTATTTT. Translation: CASSLSAGPVDTQYF.